These T cell receptor beta chains were read from a single sample in a study of OX40 agonist ivuxolimab in advanced cancers. Clones were read by immunoSEQ multiplex PCR, and TCRdb kept only the in-frame ones, dropping some. The sample records approximately 130,000 clones, 90% being singletons. Source: CD4+ or CD8+ T cells sorted from blood, taken in a trial of the OX40 agonist ivuxolimab. These receptor sequences come from an adult with an advanced solid tumor such as melanoma, head and neck, liver or kidney cancer. The CDR3 runs from the conserved cysteine through the conserved F or W. A D gene is named only where the DNA matches it firmly. Expanded clones are given a class, and other clones once, few, many or no size at all.

v_call	clone_size	d_call	j_call	cdr3_nt	cdr3_aa
TRBV5-4	-	-	TRBJ1-4	TGTGCCAGCAGCTTGGTCGGGGGGACTAATGAAAAACTGTTTTTT	CASSLVGGTNEKLFF
TRBV29-1	-	TRBD1	TRBJ2-5	TGCAGCGTGACAGGGGGGAAAGAGACCCAGTACTTC	CSVTGGKETQYF
TRBV2	-	TRBD1	TRBJ1-1	TGTGCCAGCAGTGAAAGGACTTTTCGACAGGGGGCTAGGGACACTGAAGCTTTCTTT	CASSERTFRQGARDTEAFF
TRBV5-8	-	TRBD1	TRBJ1-5	TGTGCCAGCAGCCTGGAGGGCAGGGGGCGCCTGCAGCCCCAGCATTTT	CASSLEGRGRLQPQHF
TRBV19	-	-	TRBJ1-1	TGTGCCAGTATTACGGGGGGCCTTAGGGGCACTGAAGCTTTCTTT	CASITGGLRGTEAFF
TRBV19	-	-	TRBJ1-5	TGTGCCAGTAGTATAGGACCGGGGGGACAGCCCCAGCATTTT	CASSIGPGGQPQHF
TRBV5-1	-	TRBD2	TRBJ2-7	TGCGCCAGCAGCGGGACTAGCGGGGTCTACGAGCAGTACTTC	CASSGTSGVYEQYF
TRBV23-1	-	-	TRBJ2-2	TGCGCCAGCAGTCAATCAACGGGGACTCGACGGGACACCGGGGAGCTGTTTTTT	CASSQSTGTRRDTGELFF
TRBV28	-	-	TRBJ1-3	TGTGCCAGCAGGAACAGGGTTTCGCTGGTGGCGAACACCATATATTTT	CASRNRVSLVANTIYF
TRBV5-4	-	-	TRBJ2-7	TGTGCCAGCAGCGCCGACAGTGCGAACTACGAGCAGTACTTC	CASSADSANYEQYF
TRBV19	-	-	TRBJ2-6	TGTGCCAGTACCGCCATCGGGGGGGCCAACGTCCTGACTTTC	CASTAIGGANVLTF
TRBV15	-	-	TRBJ1-3	TGTGCCACCAGCAGAGATCCCACAGGGACAGGAAACACCATATATTTT	CATSRDPTGTGNTIYF
TRBV7-2	-	-	TRBJ2-5	TGTGCCAGCAGCTTGAACGAGGCCGGGAGTAAAGAGACCCAGTACTTC	CASSLNEAGSKETQYF
TRBV9	-	-	TRBJ1-1	TGTGCCAGCAGCGAGGGGGAATTGCGGACTGAAGCTTTCTTT	CASSEGELRTEAFF
TRBV7-2	-	TRBD1	TRBJ2-5	TGTGCCAGCAGCTTAGGAGGGGGCGCGGAGACCCAGTACTTC	CASSLGGGAETQYF
TRBV30	-	TRBD1	TRBJ1-2	TGTGCCTGGAGCCCGGGACAGAACTATGGCTACACCTTC	CAWSPGQNYGYTF
TRBV27	-	-	TRBJ1-5	TGTGCCAGCAGTCCCGATAACAGGGCTGGCAATCAGCCCCAGCATTTT	CASSPDNRAGNQPQHF
TRBV6-6	-	-	TRBJ2-1	TGTGCCAGCAGTTACTCGAGTGGGTGGGGGGATGAGCAGTTCTTC	CASSYSSGWGDEQFF
TRBV29-1	-	-	TRBJ1-1	TGCAGCGTCCTCTCGTCAGGGATGAACACTGAAGCTTTCTTT	CSVLSSGMNTEAFF
TRBV18	-	TRBD1	TRBJ1-5	TGTGCCAGCTCACTCCGACAGGGAGGTACCGATAGCAATCAGCCCCAGCATTTT	CASSLRQGGTDSNQPQHF
TRBV6-1	-	TRBD1	TRBJ2-7	TGTGCCAGCAGTGACAGGGGGCGATCCTACGAGCAGTACTTC	CASSDRGRSYEQYF
TRBV6-5	-	TRBD1	TRBJ2-7	TGTGCCAGCAGTCAGGACAGGGGATCCTACGAGCAGTACTTC	CASSQDRGSYEQYF
TRBV19	-	TRBD1	TRBJ1-5	TGTGCCAGTACCTCCCGGACAGGGTATGATCAGCCCCAGCATTTT	CASTSRTGYDQPQHF
TRBV7-2	-	TRBD2	TRBJ2-7	TGTGCCAGCAGCCTCAATAGCGGGAAACTAACCTACGAGCAGTACTTC	CASSLNSGKLTYEQYF
TRBV4-3	-	-	TRBJ1-1	TGCGCCAGCAGCCAAACGCCGACATTCGGGGGCACTGAAGCTTTCTTT	CASSQTPTFGGTEAFF
TRBV7-6	-	TRBD1	TRBJ2-7	TGTGCCAGCAGCTTAGCGGCAGGGGGTTACGAGCAGTACTTC	CASSLAAGGYEQYF
TRBV27	-	TRBD1	TRBJ1-4	TGTGCCAGCAGTTTTACGGACAGGGCTGAAAAACTGTTTTTT	CASSFTDRAEKLFF
TRBV6-5	-	TRBD1	TRBJ2-7	TGTGCCAGCAGTTCCCAAAACCCGGGACAGAGCTACGAGCAGTACTTC	CASSSQNPGQSYEQYF
TRBV28	-	TRBD1	TRBJ1-4	TGTGCCAGCAGCCCCGGGGGACAGGGGGTTGAAAAACTGTTTTTT	CASSPGGQGVEKLFF
TRBV7-6	-	-	TRBJ1-5	TGTGCCAGCAGCTTAATTCCCCAGGGCTTGTATAGCAATCAGCCCCAGCATTTT	CASSLIPQGLYSNQPQHF
TRBV28	-	-	TRBJ2-1	TGTGCCAGCAGACCAGGGGACGCTAGCCCCTACAATGAGCAGTTCTTC	CASRPGDASPYNEQFF
TRBV7-9	-	TRBD1	TRBJ2-2	TGTGCCAGCAGCTTTAAGAGGGGGCAATCTGGGGAGCTGTTTTTT	CASSFKRGQSGELFF
TRBV6-1	-	TRBD1	TRBJ2-7	TGTGCCAGCAGTGAGGGACAGGGGAGCTCCTACGAGCAGTACTTC	CASSEGQGSSYEQYF
TRBV4-1	-	-	TRBJ1-1	TGCGCCAGCAGCCAAGATCGGGTGAACACTGAAGCTTTCTTT	CASSQDRVNTEAFF
TRBV19	-	-	TRBJ1-5	TGTGCCAGTAGTGAGAGACAGAAAAATAGCAATCAGCCCCAGCATTTT	CASSERQKNSNQPQHF
TRBV28	-	-	TRBJ2-7	TGTGCCAGCAGTACTAGCGGGCAGGGGGCGTCCTACGAGCAGTACTTC	CASSTSGQGASYEQYF
TRBV7-7	-	-	TRBJ2-1	TGTGCTAGAGTGTCCGGGACTTCCTCCTACAATGAGCAGTTCTTC	CARVSGTSSYNEQFF
TRBV7-9	once	-	TRBJ1-2	TGTGCCAGCAGCTTAGTAATTCCAGAGAAGAACTATGGCTACACCTTC	CASSLVIPEKNYGYTF
TRBV9	-	TRBD2	TRBJ2-1	TGTGCCAGCAGCGTAGTTTCTAGCGGGACCAATGAGCAGTTCTTC	CASSVVSSGTNEQFF
TRBV6-5	-	-	TRBJ1-1	TGTGCCAGCAGTCCCCGAAGGAACACTGAAGCTTTCTTT	CASSPRRNTEAFF
TRBV6-1	few	TRBD1	TRBJ1-2	TGTGCCAGCACACGGGACAGGGCAGGTGGCTACACCTTC	CASTRDRAGGYTF
TRBV30	-	-	TRBJ2-7	TGTGCCTGGAGTCGGGGGACACAGACCTACGAGCAGTACTTC	CAWSRGTQTYEQYF
TRBV18	-	-	TRBJ2-5	TGTGCCAGCTCACCTAACCGGGACCAAGAGACCCAGTACTTC	CASSPNRDQETQYF
TRBV28	-	TRBD2	TRBJ2-3	TGTGCCAGCAGCGGTAGCGGGAGTGGCACAGATACGCAGTATTTT	CASSGSGSGTDTQYF
TRBV2	-	-	TRBJ2-3	TGTGCCAGCAGTGAGCCGGGACAACTATACACAGATACGCAGTATTTT	CASSEPGQLYTDTQYF
TRBV5-1	-	-	TRBJ2-3	TGCGCCAGCAGTAGCGGATCCACAGATACGCAGTATTTT	CASSSGSTDTQYF
TRBV28	-	-	TRBJ2-2	TGTGCCAGCAGTTTGCCTGGGACTGTTACCGGGGAGCTGTTTTTT	CASSLPGTVTGELFF
TRBV19	-	-	TRBJ1-2	TGTGCCAGTAGTATAGTCCGGACAGCTAACTATGGCTACACCTTC	CASSIVRTANYGYTF
TRBV5-1	once	-	TRBJ2-1	TGCGCCAGCAGCTTGGCGGGGGAACCAGCTCGCCATGAGCAGTTCTTC	CASSLAGEPARHEQFF
TRBV4-3	once	-	TRBJ1-1	TGCGCCAGCAGCCGACACGGTGAAGCTTTCTTT	CASSRHGEAFF
TRBV5-1	once	TRBD1	TRBJ1-5	TGCGCCAGCAGTGGACAGGGTGGTCAGCCCCAGCATTTT	CASSGQGGQPQHF
TRBV19	-	-	TRBJ2-2	TGTGCCAGTACCCCCGCAGGAGCGGGTCAAACCGGGGAGCTGTTTTTT	CASTPAGAGQTGELFF
TRBV11-2	-	-	TRBJ1-5	TGTGCCAGCAGCACGACAGGTCTCAATCAGCCCCAGCATTTT	CASSTTGLNQPQHF
TRBV18	-	TRBD1	TRBJ1-3	TGTGCCAGCTCACCACCGGGGACAGGGGAAGACACCATATATTTT	CASSPPGTGEDTIYF
TRBV5-1	-	TRBD2	TRBJ2-1	TGCGCCAGCAGCGGACTAGCAGTTCCCTTTTACAATGAGCAGTTCTTC	CASSGLAVPFYNEQFF